This T cell receptor beta chain was documented in a study of T cell changes during pregnancy in multiple sclerosis. Here immunoSEQ multiplex PCR was the method, and the copy in TCRdb shows in-frame clones only, minus some. Of 25,000 to 35,000 clones listed, 80% to 90% are singletons. Germline trimming cut 8 bases from V and 5 bases from J; bases unmatched to any gene: 14. This CDR3 has 15 amino acids. Per the germline V gene, CDR1 is MDHEN and CDR2 is SYDVKM. The source was CD8+ T cells from peripheral blood mononuclear cells, collected in the second trimester of pregnancy. The clonotype was recovered from a female donor with multiple sclerosis, enrolled in a pregnancy study. The rearrangement links TRBV28 to TRBJ2-7, with 8 positions matching TRBD1. The chain's CDR3 is CASQTFRTGQDEQYF. For the CDR3, the DNA is TGTGCCAGCCAAACTTTTCGGACAGGGCAGGACGAGCAGTACTTC.